What follows is one TCR beta chain and its context. These data are taken from a study of shared clonotypes between healthy human individuals. Naive CD8 cells were CD45RO-negative, positively selected for CCR7, excluding terminally differentiated effector memory CD45RA+ cells. Between the trimmed V and J ends, which lost 5 bases and 0 bases, there was a span of 16 bases. The CDR3 extends over 16 amino acids. In germline, CDR1 is SGDLS, CDR2 YYNGEE. Measured with immunoSEQ multiplex PCR; TCRdb has only the in-frame clones, and not every one. Of around 1,900,000 clones in the sample, over 85% were seen once.

Sequencing was carried out using naive CD8+ T cells from PBMCs. The chain couples TRBV9 to TRBJ2-3, with a weak D call TRBD1 (6 bases). The source of this sequence is a man younger than 35 in good health. Some clones in this sample may be carry-over from other donors' samples. CDR3 sequence reads: CASSGGRGQSTDTQYF. In DNA, the CDR3 is TGTGCCAGCAGTGGGGGCAGGGGTCAAAGCACAGATACGCAGTATTTT. Filled out from reference TRBV9 and TRBJ2-3, the complete variable domain reads DSGVTQTPKHLITATGQRVTLRCSPRSGDLSVYWYQQSLDQGLQFLIQYYNGEERAKGNILERFSAQQFPDLHSELNLSSLELGDSALYFCASSGGRGQSTDTQYFGPGTRLTVL.